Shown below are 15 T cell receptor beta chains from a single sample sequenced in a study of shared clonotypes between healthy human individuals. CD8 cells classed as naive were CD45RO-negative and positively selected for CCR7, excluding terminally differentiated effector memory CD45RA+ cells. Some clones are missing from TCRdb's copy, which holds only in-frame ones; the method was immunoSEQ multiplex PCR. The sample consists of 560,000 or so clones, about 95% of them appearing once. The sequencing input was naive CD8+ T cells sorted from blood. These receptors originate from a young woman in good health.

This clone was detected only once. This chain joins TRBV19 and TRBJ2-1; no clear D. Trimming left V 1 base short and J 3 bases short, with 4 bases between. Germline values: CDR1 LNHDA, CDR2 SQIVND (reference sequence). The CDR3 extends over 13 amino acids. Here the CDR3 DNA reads TGTGCCAGTAGTATAGCCCTCTACAATGAGCAGTTCTTC. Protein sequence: CASSIALYNEQFF.

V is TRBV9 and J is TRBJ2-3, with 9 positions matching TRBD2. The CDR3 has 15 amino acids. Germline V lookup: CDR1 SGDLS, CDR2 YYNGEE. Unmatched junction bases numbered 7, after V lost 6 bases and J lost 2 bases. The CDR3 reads CASTVSGGVTDTQYF. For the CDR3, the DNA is TGTGCCAGCACCGTTAGCGGGGGCGTCACAGATACGCAGTATTTT.

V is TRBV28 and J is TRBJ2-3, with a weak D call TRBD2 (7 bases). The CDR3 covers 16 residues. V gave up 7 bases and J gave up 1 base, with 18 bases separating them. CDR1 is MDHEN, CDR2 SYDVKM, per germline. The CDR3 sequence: CASTLIGGGGTDTQYF. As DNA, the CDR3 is TGTGCCAGCACCCTCATAGGAGGGGGGGGCACAGATACGCAGTATTTT. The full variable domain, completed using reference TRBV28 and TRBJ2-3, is DVKVTQSSRYLVKRTGEKVFLECVQDMDHENMFWYRQDPGLGLRLIYFSYDVKMKEKGDIPEGYSVSREKKERFSLILESASTNQTSMYLCASTLIGGGGTDTQYFGPGTRLTVL.

The CDR3 loop is CASSQEGLFSGRVGELFF. The CDR3 DNA sequence: TGCGCCAGCAGCCAAGAAGGACTTTTTAGCGGGAGGGTCGGGGAGCTGTTTTTT. The rearrangement uses TRBV4-1 and TRBJ2-2; 11 nucleotides align to TRBD2. The CDR3 loop spans 18 amino acids. Germline V gene lookup returns CDR1 MGHRA and CDR2 YSYEKL. Losses at the gene ends were 0 bases for V and 7 bases for J; bases not matched to a gene: 10.

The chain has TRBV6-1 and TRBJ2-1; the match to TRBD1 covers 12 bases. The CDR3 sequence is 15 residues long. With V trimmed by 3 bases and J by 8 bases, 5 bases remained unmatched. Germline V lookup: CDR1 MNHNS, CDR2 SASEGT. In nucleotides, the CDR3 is TGTGCCAGCAGTGATTGGGACAGGGGGCTAGATGAGCAGTTCTTC. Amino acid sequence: CASSDWDRGLDEQFF.

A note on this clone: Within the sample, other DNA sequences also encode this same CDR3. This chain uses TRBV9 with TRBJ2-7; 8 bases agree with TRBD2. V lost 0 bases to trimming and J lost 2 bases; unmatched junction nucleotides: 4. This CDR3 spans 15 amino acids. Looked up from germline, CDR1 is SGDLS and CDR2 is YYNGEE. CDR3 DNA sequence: TGTGCCAGCAGCGTAGGTGGTAGCGGGGCCTACGAGCAGTACTTC. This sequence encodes CASSVGGSGAYEQYF.

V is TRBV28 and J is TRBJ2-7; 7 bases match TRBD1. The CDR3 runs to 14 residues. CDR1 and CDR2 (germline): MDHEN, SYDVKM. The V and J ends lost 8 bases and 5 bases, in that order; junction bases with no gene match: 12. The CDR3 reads CASRGRGLHHEQYF. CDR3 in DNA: TGTGCCAGCCGGGGCAGGGGGTTGCACCACGAGCAGTACTTC.

The CDR3 DNA reads as TGCGCCAGCAGCTTGCCCTCGAACAGGGTCGACGAGCAGTACTTC. Translated, it gives CASSLPSNRVDEQYF. This sequence joins TRBV5-1 and TRBJ2-7, with D perhaps TRBD1 (6 bases). The CDR3 is 15 amino acids. CDR1 SGHRS and CDR2 YFSETQ come from the germline V gene. The V end lost 1 base, the J end lost 5 bases, and 16 bases lay between the germline ends.

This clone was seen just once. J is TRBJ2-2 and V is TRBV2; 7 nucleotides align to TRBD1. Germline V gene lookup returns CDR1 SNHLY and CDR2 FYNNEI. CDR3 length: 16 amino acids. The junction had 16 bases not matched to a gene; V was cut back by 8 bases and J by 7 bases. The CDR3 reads CASFDNRDSDIGELFF. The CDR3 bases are TGTGCCAGCTTTGATAACCGGGACAGCGACATCGGGGAGCTGTTTTTT.

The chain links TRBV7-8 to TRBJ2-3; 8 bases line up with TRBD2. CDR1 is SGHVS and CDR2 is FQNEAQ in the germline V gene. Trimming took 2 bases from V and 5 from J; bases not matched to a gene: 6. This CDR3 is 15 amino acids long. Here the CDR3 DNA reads TGTGCCAGCAGCTTATTAGCGGGAAGCCTAGATACGCAGTATTTT. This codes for CASSLLAGSLDTQYF.

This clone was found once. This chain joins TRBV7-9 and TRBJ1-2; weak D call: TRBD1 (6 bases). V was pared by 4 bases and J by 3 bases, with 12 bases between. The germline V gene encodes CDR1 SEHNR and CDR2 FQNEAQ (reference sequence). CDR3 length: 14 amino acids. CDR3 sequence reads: CASSSQGWHYGYTF. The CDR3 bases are TGTGCCAGCAGCTCACAGGGTTGGCACTATGGCTACACCTTC.

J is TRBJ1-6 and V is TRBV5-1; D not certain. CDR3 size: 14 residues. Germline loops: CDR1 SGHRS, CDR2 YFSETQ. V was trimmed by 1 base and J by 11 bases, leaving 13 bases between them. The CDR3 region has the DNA TGCGCCAGCAGCTTGAGGTTCGGATTTGCACCCCTCCACTTT. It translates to CASSLRFGFAPLHF.

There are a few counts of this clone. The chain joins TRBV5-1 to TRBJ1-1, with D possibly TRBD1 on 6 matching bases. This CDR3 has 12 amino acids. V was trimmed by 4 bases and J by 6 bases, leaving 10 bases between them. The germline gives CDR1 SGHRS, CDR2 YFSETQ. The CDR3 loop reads CASSNRQAEAFF. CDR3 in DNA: TGCGCCAGCAGCAACCGACAGGCTGAAGCTTTCTTT.

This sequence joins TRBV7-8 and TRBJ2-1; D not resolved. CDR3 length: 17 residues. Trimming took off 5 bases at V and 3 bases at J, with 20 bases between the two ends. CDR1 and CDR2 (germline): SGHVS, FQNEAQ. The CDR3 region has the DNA TGTGCCAGCAGCCTTAGTCCTGGGCAGGAGTACTACAATGAGCAGTTCTTC. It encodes CASSLSPGQEYYNEQFF.

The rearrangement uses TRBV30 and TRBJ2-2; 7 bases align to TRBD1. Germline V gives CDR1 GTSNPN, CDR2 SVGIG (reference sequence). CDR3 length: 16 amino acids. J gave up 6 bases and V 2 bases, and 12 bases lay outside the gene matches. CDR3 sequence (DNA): TGTGCCTGGAGTCGACAGGGTGACCTCTGGGCCGGGGAGCTGTTTTTT. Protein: CAWSRQGDLWAGELFF.